These 18 T cell receptor beta chains came from one sample sequenced in a study of blood T cell repertoires in COVID-19. TCRdb keeps only in-frame clones here, not all; method: immunoSEQ multiplex PCR. The table records about 78,000 clones, about nine tenths of them present only once. Source material: peripheral blood. Receptor source: a woman aged 45-65 years in a cohort sampled during active COVID-19.

This chain's CDR3 is CASSLESSLGQPNTEAFF. In DNA form, the CDR3 reads TGTGCCAGCAGCTTAGAAAGTTCTTTGGGACAGCCGAACACTGAAGCTTTCTTT. The genes are TRBV7-9 and TRBJ1-1, with TRBD1 identical over 7 bases. Trimming at V came to 1 base and at J to 1 base, leaving 12 bases not matched to a gene. This CDR3 spans 18 amino acids. Germline V gene lookup returns CDR1 SEHNR and CDR2 FQNEAQ (reference sequence).

V is TRBV19 and J is TRBJ2-7; TRBD1 might be the D (6 bases). Germline V gene data show CDR1 as LNHDA and CDR2 as SQIVND (reference sequence). V lost 2 bases and J lost 6, with 17 bases in between. This CDR3 comprises 15 residues. CDR3 sequence reads: CASSIFWGPVREQYF. In DNA, the CDR3 is TGTGCCAGTAGTATATTTTGGGGGCCTGTACGCGAGCAGTACTTC.

J is TRBJ1-4 and V is TRBV28, with D hard to call. This CDR3 contains 16 residues. Germline V gives CDR1 MDHEN, CDR2 SYDVKM. Trimming removed 1 base at V and 7 bases at J, with 16 bases between. The CDR3 spells CASSLFGGNSFEKLFF. For the CDR3, the DNA is TGTGCCAGCAGTTTATTTGGAGGGAACTCCTTTGAAAAACTGTTTTTT.

This clone was detected a few times. The chain has TRBV7-8 and TRBJ1-2; 9 bases map to TRBD1. The CDR3 contains 14 residues. Germline V gives CDR1 SGHVS, CDR2 FQNEAQ. V shed 5 bases, J shed 4 bases, and the junction held 5 bases outside the gene matches. The CDR3 bases are TGTGCCAGCAGCCCAACAGGGGGCGCCTATGGCTACACCTTC. It is translated as CASSPTGGAYGYTF.

As concerns this clone: Within the sample, other DNA sequences also encode this same CDR3. The V and J genes are TRBV14 and TRBJ2-7; a weak D match, TRBD2 (6 bases). The CDR3 is 11 residues long. Trimming stripped 8 bases from V and 1 base from J, with 6 bases between. Germline CDR1 is SGHDN and CDR2 is FVKESK. The CDR3 DNA reads TGTGCCAGCGGGAGGTCCTACGAGCAGTACTTC. The encoded protein is CASGRSYEQYF.

The sample holds one count of this clone. The chain recombines TRBV24-1 with TRBJ2-3; D call uncertain. The CDR3 is 15 residues long. Germline V lookup: CDR1 KGHDR, CDR2 SFDVKD. With 3 bases removed from V and 0 bases from J, the gap between germline ends came to 9 bases. CDR3 nucleotide sequence: TGTGCCACCAGTGATCATAAGACTAGCACAGATACGCAGTATTTT. Its protein is CATSDHKTSTDTQYF.

The chain links TRBV27 to TRBJ1-2; 7 positions agree with TRBD1. Germline CDR1 and CDR2: MNHEY and SMNVEV (reference sequence). V shed 7 bases and J 3 bases; nucleotides not matched to a gene: 8. The CDR3 has 14 amino acids. The CDR3 region is CASTPHRGDYGYTF. CDR3 DNA sequence: TGTGCCAGCACGCCCCACAGGGGAGACTATGGCTACACCTTC.

This clone was counted only a few times. Other DNA variants within this sample encode the same CDR3. The chain couples TRBV27 to TRBJ2-7; 13 bases map to TRBD2. The CDR3 covers 15 residues. V lost 6 bases to trimming and J lost 3 bases; unmatched junction nucleotides: 5. CDR1 is MNHEY, CDR2 SMNVEV, per germline (reference sequence). CDR3 bases: TGTGCCAGCAGATCGGGACTAGCGGGACTCTACGAGCAGTACTTC. Translation: CASRSGLAGLYEQYF.

This sequence joins TRBV11-2 and TRBJ2-5; possibly TRBD1 for D (7 bases). The germline gives CDR1 SGHAT, CDR2 FQNNGV. Trimming pared 5 bases from V and 3 bases from J, leaving 16 bases between. The CDR3 is made up of 15 amino acids. Here the CDR3 DNA reads TGTGCCAGCAGCCCCGGGGGACAGTTGGAAGAGACCCAGTACTTC. This codes for CASSPGGQLEETQYF.

The V and J genes are TRBV5-1 and TRBJ2-3, with TRBD2 matching 7 bases. The V and J ends lost 1 base and 3 bases, in that order; junction bases with no gene match: 5. CDR1 and CDR2 from the germline V gene are SGHRS and YFSETQ. The CDR3 consists of 15 residues. In DNA, the CDR3 is TGCGCCAGCAGCTTGACTAGCGTGGGGACAGATACGCAGTATTTT. This sequence encodes CASSLTSVGTDTQYF.

This chain connects TRBV6-5 to TRBJ1-5; no clear D. V was shortened by 8 bases and J by 2 bases, with 16 bases between the two germline ends. Per the germline V gene, CDR1 is MNHEY and CDR2 is SVGAGI. This CDR3 is 15 amino acids long. The CDR3 sequence is CASSLVREGNQPQHF. The DNA of the CDR3 is TGTGCCAGCTCCCTCGTGCGCGAAGGCAATCAGCCCCAGCATTTT.

V usage is TRBV5-4 and J usage is TRBJ1-4; perhaps TRBD1 as D (6 bases). The CDR3 runs 12 residues. Looked up from germline, CDR1 is SGHNT and CDR2 is YYREEE (reference sequence). V was cut by 4 bases and J by 14 bases, with 15 bases left in between. CDR3 DNA sequence: TGTGCCAGCAGCCTCGACAGGCTGGGGCTGTTTTTT. It encodes CASSLDRLGLFF.

The rearrangement links TRBV5-1 to TRBJ2-7; 9 bases agree with TRBD1. From germline, CDR1 is SGHRS and CDR2 YFSETQ. The CDR3 has 15 residues. J gave up 4 bases and V 4 bases, and 9 bases lay outside the gene matches. The CDR3 coding sequence is TGCGCCAGCAGCCAGGGACAGGGTAGTGGGTACGAGCAGTACTTC. The encoded protein is CASSQGQGSGYEQYF. Drawing the rest from reference TRBV5-1 and TRBJ2-7, the complete variable domain is KAGVTQTPRYLIKTRGQQVTLSCSPISGHRSVSWYQQTPGQGLQFLFEYFSETQRNKGNFPGRFSGRQFSNSRSEMNVSTLELGDSALYLCASSQGQGSGYEQYFGPGTRLTVT.

The chain recombines TRBV10-1 with TRBJ1-1; D is unresolved. Germline values: CDR1 WNHNN, CDR2 SYGVQD (reference sequence). V lost 6 bases and J 2 bases, leaving 16 bases between the germline ends. The CDR3 spans 15 residues. CDR3 amino acids: CASSAPGAANTEAFF. In DNA, the CDR3 is TGCGCCAGCAGCGCCCCGGGTGCCGCCAACACTGAAGCTTTCTTT.

Of note for this clone: Germline is not matched at one junction end, which may reflect a read error. The chain carries TRBV5-1 and TRBJ2-5; 15 bases line up with TRBD2. Per the germline V gene, CDR1 is SGHRS and CDR2 is YFSETQ. The CDR3 is 14 residues long. The CDR3 nucleotides read TGCGCCAGCAGCACCGGACTAGCGGGAGGGCCGGGGAACTTC. As protein: CASSTGLAGGPGNF.

This clone was recorded once. The chain links TRBV28 to TRBJ2-1; perhaps TRBD1 as D (6 bases). There are 14 residues in the CDR3. Germline V gives CDR1 MDHEN, CDR2 SYDVKM. V was cut by 7 bases and J by 9 bases, with 19 bases left in between. The DNA of the CDR3 is TGTGCCAGCACCCTGGTTTCTAGAGGGGGTGAGCAGTTCTTC. Its translation: CASTLVSRGGEQFF.

This chain connects TRBV11-2 to TRBJ2-7; no definite D call. Trimming removed 2 bases from V and 6 bases from J, with 11 bases in between. CDR1 is SGHAT, CDR2 FQNNGV, per germline. CDR3 length equals 13 residues. The CDR3 spells CASSLLRALEQYF. The CDR3 bases are TGTGCCAGCAGCTTACTACGTGCCCTCGAGCAGTACTTC.

The rearrangement links TRBV14 to TRBJ1-1; the D gene is possibly TRBD1 (6 bases). The CDR3 runs to 14 residues. V gave up 3 bases and J gave up 6 bases, with 14 bases separating them. Germline V gives CDR1 SGHDN, CDR2 FVKESK. CDR3 sequence (DNA): TGTGCCAGCAGCCAGGCCTGGGGGGGCGCTGAAGCTTTCTTT. Its translation: CASSQAWGGAEAFF. The full variable domain, in which reference TRBV14 and TRBJ1-1 provide the parts outside the CDR3, is EAGVTQFPSHSVIEKGQTVTLRCDPISGHDNLYWYRRVMGKEIKFLLHFVKESKQDESGMPNNRFLAERTGGTYSTLKVQPAELEDSGVYFCASSQAWGGAEAFFGQGTRLTVV.